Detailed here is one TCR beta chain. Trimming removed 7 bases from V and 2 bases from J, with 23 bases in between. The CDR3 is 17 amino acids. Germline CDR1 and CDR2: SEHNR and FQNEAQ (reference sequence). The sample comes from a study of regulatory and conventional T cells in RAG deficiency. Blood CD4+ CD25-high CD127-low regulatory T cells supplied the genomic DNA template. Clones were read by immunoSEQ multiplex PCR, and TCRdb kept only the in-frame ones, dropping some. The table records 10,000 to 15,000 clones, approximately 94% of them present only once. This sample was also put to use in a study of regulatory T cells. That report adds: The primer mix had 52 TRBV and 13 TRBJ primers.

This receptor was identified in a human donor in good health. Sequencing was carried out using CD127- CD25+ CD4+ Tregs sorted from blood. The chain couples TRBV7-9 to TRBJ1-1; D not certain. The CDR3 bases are TGTGCCAGCAACCTCAAACCGGGAACCCAGAGTAACACTGAAGCTTTCTTT. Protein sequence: CASNLKPGTQSNTEAFF.